These 6 T cell receptor beta chains were all obtained from the same sample, sequenced in a study of blood T cell repertoires in COVID-19. Only in-frame clones appear in the TCRdb table, and some are missing; sequencing was by immunoSEQ multiplex PCR. The repertoire holds 150,000 or so clones, with around 89% as singletons. Sequenced input: peripheral blood. These receptors originate from a man aged 55 to 70 with active or convalescent COVID-19.

The table lists this clone with a few counts. V is TRBV7-9 and J is TRBJ2-1; 7 positions agree with TRBD1. Germline CDR1 reads SEHNR; CDR2 reads FQNEAQ (reference sequence). CDR3 length equals 16 residues. After removal of 5 bases from V and 7 bases from J, the junction contained 14 bases not matched to a gene. CDR3 protein: CASSPRLRDSSNEQFF. The CDR3 bases are TGTGCCAGCAGCCCACGCTTACGGGACAGTTCTAATGAGCAGTTCTTC.

The chain is built from TRBV7-8 and TRBJ1-5, with D possibly matching TRBD1 (5 bases). CDR1 is SGHVS and CDR2 is FQNEAQ in the germline V gene. V lost 3 bases and J 2 bases, leaving 8 bases between the germline ends. The CDR3 is made up of 14 amino acids. The CDR3, as DNA: TGTGCCAGCAGCTTTGCGGGGGGCAATCAGCCCCAGCATTTT. This translates into CASSFAGGNQPQHF.

This chain connects TRBV28 to TRBJ1-6; a weak D match, TRBD1 (6 bases). V dropped 6 bases and J dropped 8 bases, with 14 bases sitting between them. Germline V gene lookup returns CDR1 MDHEN and CDR2 SYDVKM. CDR3 length: 14 residues. The CDR3 loop is CASRAGTPDSPLHF. In DNA form, the CDR3 reads TGTGCCAGCAGGGCCGGGACACCTGATTCACCCCTCCACTTT.

The chain uses TRBV6-4 and TRBJ2-1; possibly TRBD2 for D (5 bases). This CDR3 contains 16 residues. V was shortened by 0 bases and J by 4 bases, with 13 bases between the two germline ends. Germline CDR1 MRHNA, CDR2 SNTAGT. The CDR3 reads CASSDSKGLRYNEQFF. In DNA, the CDR3 is TGTGCCAGCAGTGACTCCAAAGGACTTAGATACAATGAGCAGTTCTTC.

This clone was counted a single time. The DNA of the CDR3 is TGTGCCAGCACCCCGCGGGAGGATCGGCAGTTCTTC. Translating gives CASTPREDRQFF. The chain employs TRBV2 and TRBJ2-1, with 8 bases fitting TRBD2. CDR1 and CDR2 (germline): SNHLY, FYNNEI. The CDR3 has 12 amino acids. J gave up 12 bases and V 7 bases, and 8 bases lay outside the gene matches.

The chain uses TRBV19 and TRBJ1-5; weak D call: TRBD1 (6 bases). CDR1 LNHDA and CDR2 SQIVND come from the germline V gene (reference sequence). Trimming took off 5 bases at V and 3 bases at J, with 8 bases between the two ends. The length of the CDR3 is 13 residues. CDR3 DNA sequence: TGTGCCAGTAGTCGGGACATCAATCAGCCCCAGCATTTT. Translated: CASSRDINQPQHF.